This T cell receptor beta chain stems from a study of T cell responses to AZD1222 COVID-19 vaccine (TCRdb year 2021). Study-wide context: AZD1222 recipients with second doses at about 4 weeks or about 12 weeks were pooled, because spike-specific TCR depth and breadth did not differ between schedules. TCR sequencing covered roughly 230 trial participants: approximately 200 given two doses of AZD1222 and approximately 26 given two doses of MenACWY control vaccine. Trial participants were enrolled by age into subgroups of 18-55, 56-69 and 70-plus years, and 148, 28 and 57 TCR-sequenced participants, respectively, were included in these subgroups.

Overall results and qualifications from the work: Only five to seven AZD1222 recipients were SARS-CoV-2 seropositive at baseline, limiting conclusions about previously exposed vaccinees. Participants were mostly white British and included more females than males, and it was suggested by the authors that clonal diversity may have been underestimated. Epitopes outside the regions mutated in the B.1.351 and B.1.1.7 variants were reportedly recognized by nearly half of the unique spike-specific TCRs. After two AZD1222 doses, both the breadth and the depth of spike-specific TCRs were significantly higher than at day 0 and than in MenACWY recipients. The 56-69-year group was small, and its depth increase did not reach significance, likely because of low power. Vaccine-associated CD4 TCRs spanned the whole spike protein, with dominant responses in regions 160-218 and 743-854. Because no day 14 peak-response samples were available, repertoires were characterized only after the peak T cell response.

Measured from the cysteine to the phenylalanine, the CDR3 is 14 residues long. Left in the record is the CDR3 DNA by itself, 42 bases read in frame from the first base. V was cut back by 3 bases and J by 5 bases, leaving a gap of 13 bases between them. CDR1 and CDR2, looked up from the germline V gene, are MDHEN and SYDVKM. According to the study, the label for this sample's time point signals: baseline before first vaccination. Vaccinee samples came from UK trials COV001 and COV002, including a single-blind randomized controlled phase 2/3 trial of AZD1222 (ChAdOx1 nCoV-19) in healthy adults. For TCRbeta chain sequencing, PBMC samples were collected from trial participants at day 0 and at day 28 after the second dose. The CDR3 regions of human TCRbeta chains were subjected to immunosequencing. On the authors' methods: Repertoire TCRs were matched against a reference library of SARS-CoV-2-specific TCRs generated with the MIRA antigen-specificity platform. Breadth was defined as the fraction of unique TCRs that were SARS-CoV-2-associated, and depth was defined as the fraction of total T cells that were SARS-CoV-2-associated. Each spike-specific TCR was assigned to its reactive spike region and to a CD4 or CD8 class using the MIRA data. Log10-transformed breadth and depth values were compared by one-way ANOVA with Sidak's multiple comparisons tests. The source is immuneACCESS, and TCRdb retained only in-frame sequences with V and J called. Part of the clones is not carried over; for the studies checked, unresolved V genes explain less than half of this, and the remainder is unexplained. That table supplies the V and J calls and clone size; D and trimming were determined from the DNA. This sample has roughly 100,000 clones in its table, and 90% of those were observed once. The ten top clones hold 4% to 5.5% of the sample.

For this clone: Its antigen specificity is not known. Base qualities are missing; no much larger clone stands one base away.

The sequence was collected from an adult in good health. The material was peripheral blood, obtained on day 0 of AZD1222 vaccination. The rearrangement combines TRBV28 with TRBJ1-1, with no confident D gene call. The CDR3 loop reads CASSFVGGRTEAFF. The nucleotides read TGTGCCAGCAGTTTTGTCGGAGGGAGGACTGAAGCTTTCTTT.